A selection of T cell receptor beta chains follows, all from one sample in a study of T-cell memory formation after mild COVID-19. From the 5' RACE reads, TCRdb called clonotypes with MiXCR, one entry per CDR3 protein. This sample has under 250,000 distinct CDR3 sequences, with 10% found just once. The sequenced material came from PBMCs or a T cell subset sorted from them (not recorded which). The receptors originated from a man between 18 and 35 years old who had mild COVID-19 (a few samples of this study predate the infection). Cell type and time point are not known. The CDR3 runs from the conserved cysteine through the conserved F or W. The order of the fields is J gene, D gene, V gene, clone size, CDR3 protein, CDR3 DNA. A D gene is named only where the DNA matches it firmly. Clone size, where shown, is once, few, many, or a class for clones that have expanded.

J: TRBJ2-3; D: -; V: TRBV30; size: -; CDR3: CAWSLDPARQYF; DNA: TGTGCCTGGAGTCTCGACCCGGCCCGGCAGTATTTT
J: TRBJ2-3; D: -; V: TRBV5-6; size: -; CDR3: CASTRIVTDTQYF; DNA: TGTGCCAGCACCCGAATAGTCACAGATACGCAGTATTTT
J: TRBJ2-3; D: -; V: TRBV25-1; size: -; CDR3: CASSSGQHSSTDTQYF; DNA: TGTGCCAGCAGTTCCGGACAGCACAGTAGCACAGATACGCAGTATTTT
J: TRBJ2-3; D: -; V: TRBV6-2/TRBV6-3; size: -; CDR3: CASTGLNTDTQYF; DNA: TGTGCCAGCACGGGACTCAACACAGATACGCAGTATTTT
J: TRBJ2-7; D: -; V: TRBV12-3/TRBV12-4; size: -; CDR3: CASSLDPVYEKYF; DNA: TGTGCCAGCAGTTTAGATCCCGTCTACGAGAAGTACTTC
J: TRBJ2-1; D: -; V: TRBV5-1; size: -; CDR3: CASSSQGYLYNEQFF; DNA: TGCGCCAGCAGCTCTCAGGGGTACCTCTACAATGAGCAGTTCTTC
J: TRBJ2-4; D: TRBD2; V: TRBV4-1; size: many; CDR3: CASSQTRATSVPIAKNIQYF; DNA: TGCGCCAGCAGCCAAACCAGGGCTACTAGCGTTCCAATAGCCAAAAACATTCAGTACTTC
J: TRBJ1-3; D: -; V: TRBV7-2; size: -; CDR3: CASSLPSGNTIYF; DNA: TGTGCCAGCAGCTTACCCTCTGGAAACACCATATATTTT
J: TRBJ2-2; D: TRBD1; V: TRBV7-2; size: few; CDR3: CASSVSQGVTGELFF; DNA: TGTGCCAGCAGCGTCTCGCAGGGGGTAACCGGGGAGCTGTTTTTT
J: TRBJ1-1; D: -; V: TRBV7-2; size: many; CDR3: CASNLPAQRAFF; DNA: TGTGCCAGCAACTTACCGGCGCAAAGAGCTTTCTTT
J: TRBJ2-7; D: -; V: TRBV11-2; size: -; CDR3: CASSFGQYDYEQYF; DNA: TGTGCCAGCAGCTTCGGACAGTATGACTACGAGCAGTACTTC
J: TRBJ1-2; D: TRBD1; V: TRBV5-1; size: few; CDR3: CASSKDRGTLYGYTF; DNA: TGCGCCAGCAGCAAGGACAGGGGGACGCTCTATGGCTACACCTTC
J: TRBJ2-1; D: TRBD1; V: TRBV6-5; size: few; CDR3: CASSWDRAYNEQFF; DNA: TGTGCCAGCAGTTGGGACAGGGCCTACAATGAGCAGTTCTTC
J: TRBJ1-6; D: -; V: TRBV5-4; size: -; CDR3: CASSSTLGAVFNSPLHF; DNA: TGTGCCAGCAGCAGCACGTTGGGGGCGGTCTTCAATTCACCCCTCCACTTT
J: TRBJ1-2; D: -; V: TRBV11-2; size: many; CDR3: CASSRPGGNYGYTF; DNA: TGTGCCAGCAGTCGACCCGGGGGAAACTATGGCTACACCTTC
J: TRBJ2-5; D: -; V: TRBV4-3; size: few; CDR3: CASSQDIWQETQYF; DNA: TGCGCCAGCAGCCAAGACATATGGCAAGAGACCCAGTACTTC
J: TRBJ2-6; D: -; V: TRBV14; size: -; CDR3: CACKRGSGANVLTF; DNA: TGTGCCTGTAAACGTGGTTCTGGGGCCAACGTCCTGACTTTC
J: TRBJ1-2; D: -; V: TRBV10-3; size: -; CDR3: CAIRGDLNYGYTF; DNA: TGTGCCATCAGAGGGGACCTGAACTATGGCTACACCTTC
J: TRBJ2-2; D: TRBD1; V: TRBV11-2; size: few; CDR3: CASSPDRNGELFF; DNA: TGTGCCAGCAGCCCGGACAGGAACGGGGAGCTGTTTTTT
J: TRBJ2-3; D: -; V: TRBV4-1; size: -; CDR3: CASSQDRRGSTQYF; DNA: TGCGCCAGCAGCCAAGATAGGAGGGGGAGTACGCAGTATTTT
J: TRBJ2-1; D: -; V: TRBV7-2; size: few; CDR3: CASGRKNTMSSSSNIVGTGHEQFF; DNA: -
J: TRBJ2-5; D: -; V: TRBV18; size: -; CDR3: CASSPSYLEETQYF; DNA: TGTGCCAGCTCACCATCTTATCTAGAAGAGACCCAGTACTTC